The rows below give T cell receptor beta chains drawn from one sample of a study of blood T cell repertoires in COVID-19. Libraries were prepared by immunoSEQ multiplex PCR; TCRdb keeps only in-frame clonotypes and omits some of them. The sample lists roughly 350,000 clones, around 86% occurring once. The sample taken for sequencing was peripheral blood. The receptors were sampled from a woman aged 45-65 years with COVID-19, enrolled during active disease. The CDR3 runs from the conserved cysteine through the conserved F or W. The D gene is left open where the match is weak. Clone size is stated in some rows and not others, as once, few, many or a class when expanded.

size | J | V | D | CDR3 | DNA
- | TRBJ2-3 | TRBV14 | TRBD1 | CASSQRTGRTDTQYF | TGTGCCAGCAGCCAGCGGACAGGGCGCACAGATACGCAGTATTTT
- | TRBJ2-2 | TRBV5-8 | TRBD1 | CASSLAGRGTAGELFF | TGTGCCAGCAGCTTGGCGGGCAGGGGGACCGCCGGGGAGCTGTTTTTT
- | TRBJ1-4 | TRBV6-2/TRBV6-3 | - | CASSYGDRGTNEKLFF | TGTGCCAGCAGTTACGGGGATAGGGGGACTAATGAAAAACTGTTTTTT
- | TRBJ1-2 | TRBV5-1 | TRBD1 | CASSTGQALHDGYTF | TGCGCCAGCAGCACGGGACAGGCCCTACATGATGGCTACACCTTC
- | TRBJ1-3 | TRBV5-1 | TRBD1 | CASSFDLDRGSGNTIYF | TGCGCCAGCAGCTTCGATCTTGACAGGGGCTCTGGAAACACCATATATTTT
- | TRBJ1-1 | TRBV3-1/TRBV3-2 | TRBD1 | CASSQETGGNTEAFF | TGTGCCAGCAGCCAAGAAACAGGGGGTAACACTGAAGCTTTCTTT
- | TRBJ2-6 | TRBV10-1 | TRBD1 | CASSAGQGVTGANVLTF | TGCGCCAGCAGTGCCGGACAGGGAGTGACTGGGGCCAACGTCCTGACTTTC
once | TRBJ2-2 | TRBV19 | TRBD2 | CASSTILAGGTGELFF | TGTGCCAGTAGTACCATACTAGCGGGAGGTACCGGGGAGCTGTTTTTT
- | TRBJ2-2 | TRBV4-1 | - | CASSQVDSNTGELFF | TGCGCCAGCAGCCAAGTGGACAGCAACACCGGGGAGCTGTTTTTT
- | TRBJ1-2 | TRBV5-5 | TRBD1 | CASSLHGTGGNYGYTF | TGTGCCAGCAGCTTACATGGGACAGGGGGCAACTATGGCTACACCTTC
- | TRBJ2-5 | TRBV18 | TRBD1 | CASSPVMTGRETQYF | TGTGCCAGCTCACCGGTAATGACAGGGCGGGAGACCCAGTACTTC
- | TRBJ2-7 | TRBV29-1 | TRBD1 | CSATGGAYEQYF | TGCAGCGCCACAGGGGGCGCCTACGAGCAGTACTTC
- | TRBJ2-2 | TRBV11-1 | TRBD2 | CASSFGGRAYTGELFF | TGTGCCAGCAGCTTTGGCGGGAGGGCCTACACCGGGGAGCTGTTTTTT
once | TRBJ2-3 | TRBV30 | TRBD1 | CAWETGKTTDTQYF | TGTGCCTGGGAGACAGGGAAAACGACAGATACGCAGTATTTT
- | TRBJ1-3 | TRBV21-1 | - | CASSTPETGTRNTIYF | TGTGCCAGCAGCACCCCGGAAACAGGGACGAGAAACACCATATATTTT
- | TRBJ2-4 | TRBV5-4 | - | CASSREVGLAKNIQYF | TGTGCCAGCAGCCGGGAAGTGGGCCTAGCCAAAAACATTCAGTACTTC
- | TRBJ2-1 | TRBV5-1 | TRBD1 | CASSLVGQDYNEQFF | TGCGCCAGCAGCTTGGTGGGACAGGACTACAATGAGCAGTTCTTC
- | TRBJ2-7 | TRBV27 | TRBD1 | CASSLSGGPYEQYF | TGTGCCAGCAGTTTATCAGGGGGCCCTTACGAGCAGTACTTC
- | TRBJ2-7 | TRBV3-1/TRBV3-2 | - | CASSLGAGYEQYF | TGTGCCAGCAGCCTTGGTGCAGGCTACGAGCAGTACTTC
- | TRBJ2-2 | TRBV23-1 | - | CASSRHRTTNTGELFF | TGCGCCAGCAGTCGCCACAGAACCACCAACACCGGGGAGCTGTTTTTT
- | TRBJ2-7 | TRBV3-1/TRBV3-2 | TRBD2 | CASSRRLSSGNRVPPYEQYF | TGTGCCAGCAGCCGTAGGTTGTCTAGCGGGAACCGAGTACCTCCCTACGAGCAGTACTTC
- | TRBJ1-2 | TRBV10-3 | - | CAISGGGGVVYGYTF | TGTGCCATCAGTGGTGGGGGGGGCGTCGTCTATGGCTACACCTTC
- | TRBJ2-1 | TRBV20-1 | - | CSASLPTTLLF | TGCAGTGCTAGTCTCCCTACCACTTTACTCTTC
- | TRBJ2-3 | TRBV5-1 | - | CASSLGLSTDTQYF | TGCGCCAGCAGCCTCGGACTAAGCACAGATACGCAGTATTTT
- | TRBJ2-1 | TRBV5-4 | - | CASSPTGYEQFF | TGTGCCAGCAGCCCCACCGGGTATGAGCAGTTCTTC
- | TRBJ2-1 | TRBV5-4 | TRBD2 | CASSLGGLVGYNEQFF | TGTGCCAGCAGCTTGGGGGGACTAGTTGGGTACAATGAGCAGTTCTTC
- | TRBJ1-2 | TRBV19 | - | CASSMVTGQDGYTF | TGTGCCAGTAGTATGGTAACAGGGCAAGATGGCTACACCTTC
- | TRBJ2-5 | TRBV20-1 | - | CSASPGWEPQETQYF | TGCAGTGCTAGTCCCGGGTGGGAGCCACAAGAGACCCAGTACTTC
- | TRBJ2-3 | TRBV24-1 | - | CATSDYLGVSTDTQYF | TGTGCCACCAGTGATTATCTAGGGGTTAGCACAGATACGCAGTATTTT
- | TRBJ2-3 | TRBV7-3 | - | CASSGGVETDTQYF | TGTGCCAGCAGCGGAGGGGTGGAGACAGATACGCAGTATTTT
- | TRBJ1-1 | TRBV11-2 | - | CASSLTTGWTKAFF | TGTGCCAGCAGCTTAACTACAGGGTGGACGAAAGCTTTCTTT
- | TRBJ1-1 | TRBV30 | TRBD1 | CAWSVTGGIAFF | TGTGCCTGGAGTGTAACAGGGGGCATAGCTTTCTTT
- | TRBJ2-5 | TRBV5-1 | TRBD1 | CASSLAGDRVGETQYF | TGCGCCAGCAGCTTGGCCGGGGACAGGGTGGGAGAGACCCAGTACTTC
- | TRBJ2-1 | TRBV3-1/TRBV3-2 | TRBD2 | CASSLLPTSGYNEQFF | TGTGCCAGCAGCCTACTCCCGACTAGCGGATACAATGAGCAGTTCTTC
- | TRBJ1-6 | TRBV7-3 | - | CASSLKTDHSYNSPLHF | TGTGCCAGCAGCTTAAAGACAGATCACTCCTATAATTCACCCCTCCACTTT
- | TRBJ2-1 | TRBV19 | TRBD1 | CASMKTDRGSYNEQFF | TGTGCCAGCATGAAAACCGACAGGGGATCCTACAATGAGCAGTTCTTC
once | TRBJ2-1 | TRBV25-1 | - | CASSQWDRGNEQFF | TGTGCCAGCAGTCAATGGGACCGGGGGAATGAGCAGTTCTTC
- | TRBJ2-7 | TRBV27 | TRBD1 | CASSYRDRVTRSYEQYF | TGTGCCAGCAGTTACCGGGACAGGGTAACCCGCTCCTACGAGCAGTACTTC
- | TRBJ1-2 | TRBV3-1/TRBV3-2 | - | CASSQGWQYYGYTF | TGTGCCAGCAGCCAAGGCTGGCAGTACTATGGCTACACCTTC
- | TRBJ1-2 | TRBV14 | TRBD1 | CASSRTGAGGYTF | TGTGCCAGCAGCCGGACAGGGGCGGGTGGCTACACCTTC
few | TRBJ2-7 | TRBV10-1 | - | CASSTLTRNYEQYF | TGCGCCAGCAGTACGTTGACGAGGAACTACGAGCAGTACTTC
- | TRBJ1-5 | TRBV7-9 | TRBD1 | CASSSGQGSYNQPQHF | TGTGCCAGCAGCTCGGGACAGGGAAGCTACAATCAGCCCCAGCATTTT
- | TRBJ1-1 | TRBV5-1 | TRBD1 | CASSAYRGSGTEAFF | TGCGCCAGCAGCGCCTACAGGGGATCGGGCACTGAAGCTTTCTTT